The 10 T cell receptor beta chains below all came from one sample that was sequenced in a study of T cell repertoires in cytomegalovirus infection. No antigen is known for these receptors. Each CDR3 protein is one row after TCRdb ran MiXCR on the reads. The data hold some 940,000 distinct CDR3 sequences, with 30% to 40% observed a single time. The input for sequencing was cultured CD8+ T cells from PBMCs, taken from culture after CMV antigen stimulation. These receptors all stem from a human donor in good health (CMV status not recorded). Some clones in this sample may be carry-over from other donors' samples.

This CDR3 reads CASSGGQPAPYEQYF. The CDR3 DNA follows: TGTGCCAGCAGCGGAGGACAACCGGCGCCTTACGAGCAGTACTTC. The chain joins TRBV7-9 to TRBJ2-7; D could derive from TRBD1 or TRBD2 (5 bases each). Germline CDR1 is SEHNR and CDR2 is FQNEAQ (reference sequence). Trimming stripped 5 bases from V and 4 bases from J, with 18 bases between. The CDR3 totals 15 residues.

This clonotype was seen a handful of times. The V call is TRBV20-1, the J call TRBJ2-5; D remains ambiguous. The ends were cut back, 0 bases at V and 3 bases at J, with 11 bases in the middle. The CDR3 length is 14 residues. From germline, CDR1 is DFQATT and CDR2 SNEGSKA (reference sequence). The CDR3 loop reads CSARDHVGKETQYF. The CDR3 nucleotides read TGCAGTGCTAGAGATCATGTGGGAAAAGAGACCCAGTACTTC.

This chain links TRBV18 with TRBJ2-1; 10 nucleotides align to TRBD2. V lost 2 bases to trimming and J lost 8 bases; unmatched junction nucleotides: 21. From germline, CDR1 is KGHSH and CDR2 LQKENI. CDR3 length: 20 residues. CDR3 nucleotides: TGTGCCAGCTCACCAAGGACAGGGAGGAGCGGGGGGGCCTGGAACCATGAGCAGTTCTTC. Translation: CASSPRTGRSGGAWNHEQFF.

The rearrangement uses TRBV7-9 and TRBJ2-3, with no clear D. V lost 4 bases and J lost 1, with 12 bases in between. In germline, CDR1 is SEHNR, CDR2 FQNEAQ (reference sequence). This CDR3 region has 15 residues. CDR3 sequence reads: CASSSAKEGTDTQYF. In DNA form, the CDR3 reads TGTGCCAGCAGCTCAGCAAAAGAGGGCACAGATACGCAGTATTTT. The full variable domain, in which reference TRBV7-9 and TRBJ2-3 provide the parts outside the CDR3, is DTGVSQNPRHKITKRGQNVTFRCDPISEHNRLYWYRQTLGQGPEFLTYFQNEAQLEKSRLLSDRFSAERPKGSFSTLEIQRTEQGDSAMYLCASSSAKEGTDTQYFGPGTRLTVL.

This clonotype was counted a few times. This chain connects TRBV6-1 to TRBJ1-2; the D is unclear. Germline values: CDR1 MNHNS, CDR2 SASEGT. With 11 bases removed from V and 4 bases from J, the gap between germline ends came to 17 bases. There are 13 residues in the CDR3. This CDR3 is CALSATGIYGYTF. The CDR3 coding sequence is TGTGCCTTATCTGCGACCGGGATCTATGGCTACACCTTC.

V gene TRBV6-2 or TRBV6-3 combines with J gene TRBJ2-2; D uncertain. Trimming shortened V by 2 bases and J by 12 bases, and 13 bases separated the two germline ends. The V gene's germline CDR1 is MNHEY and CDR2 SVGEGT. This CDR3 is 13 amino acids long. CDR3 sequence (DNA): TGTGCCAGCAGTTACCGCGTACTACAAAAGCTGTTTTTT. It encodes CASSYRVLQKLFF.

The chain carries TRBV7-9 and TRBJ1-1; the D gene is possibly TRBD1 (6 bases). Germline V lookup: CDR1 SEHNR, CDR2 FQNEAQ (reference sequence). V was pared by 4 bases and J by 7 bases, with 16 bases between. The CDR3 has 14 residues. The CDR3 sequence is CASSSAQGFHEAFF. The CDR3 nucleotides read TGTGCCAGCAGCTCAGCACAGGGTTTTCATGAAGCTTTCTTT. The full variable domain, in which reference TRBV7-9 and TRBJ1-1 provide the parts outside the CDR3, is DTGVSQNPRHKITKRGQNVTFRCDPISEHNRLYWYRQTLGQGPEFLTYFQNEAQLEKSRLLSDRFSAERPKGSFSTLEIQRTEQGDSAMYLCASSSAQGFHEAFFGQGTRLTVV.

For this clonotype: Germline and junction disagree at one end, which may indicate a read error. V and J are TRBV7-9 and TRBJ1-6; D unresolved. The CDR3 runs to 14 residues. Germline assignment: CDR1 SEHNR and CDR2 FQNEAQ (reference sequence). The CDR3 is CVSSLGGYNSPLHF. In DNA form, the CDR3 reads TGTGTCAGCAGCTTAGGAGGGTATAATTCACCCCTCCACTTT. Together with reference TRBV7-9 and TRBJ1-6, the CDR3 gives the full variable domain: DTGVSQNPRHKITKRGQNVTFRCDPISEHNRLYWYRQTLGQGPEFLTYFQNEAQLEKSRLLSDRFSAERPKGSFSTLEIQRTEQGDSAMYLCVSSLGGYNSPLHFGNGTRLTVT.

The V gene is TRBV20-1, the J gene TRBJ2-3, with D tentatively TRBD1 (6 bases). Trimming stripped 0 bases from V and 0 bases from J, with 13 bases between. Germline CDR1 reads DFQATT; CDR2 reads SNEGSKA (reference sequence). This CDR3 has 16 residues. Here the CDR3 reads CSARDYRESSTDTQYF. The CDR3 DNA is TGCAGTGCTAGAGATTACAGGGAGTCTAGCACAGATACGCAGTATTTT.

Only a few counts were recorded for this clonotype. The chain is built from TRBV6-2 or TRBV6-3 and TRBJ2-7; no reliable D call. The V gene lost 5 bases and the J gene lost 3 bases, with 8 bases spanning the gap. The germline CDR1 and CDR2 sequences are MNHEY and SVGEGT. There are 12 residues in the CDR3. In DNA form, the CDR3 reads TGTGCCAGCAGTGAGTCGTTCTACGAGCAGTACGTC. Amino acids: CASSESFYEQYV.